This T cell receptor beta chain derives from a study of CD8+ T cells in alopecia areata. Cell sorting on a FACSAria was used to separate CD4+ and CD8+ T cells from the PBMCs. Looked up from germline, CDR1 is ENHRY and CDR2 is SYGVKD. The J segment lost 5 bases and the V segment lost 0 bases, leaving 10 bases of the junction unmatched. The CDR3 has 18 amino acids. Extracted RNA was reverse transcribed into cDNA, the sequencing template. The method was immunoSEQ multiplex PCR; TCRdb's version includes in-frame clones alone and lacks a portion of them. The data contain over 120,000 clones, approximately 51% of them seen just once; the ten biggest clones take up approximately 1%.

The input for sequencing was CD4+ T cells sorted from blood, taken at week 0. The sequence was collected from a human donor with alopecia areata. V usage is TRBV10-3 and J usage is TRBJ2-1, with 10 positions matching TRBD2. The CDR3 coding sequence is TGTGCCATCAGTGAGTCGAGAGTTAGCGGGAGGATGAACAATGAGCAGTTCTTC. Its protein product is CAISESRVSGRMNNEQFF.